This TCR beta chain came from a study of Graves' ophthalmopathy and Graves' hyperthyroidism. Study results and limitations: Blood also contained most of the expanded thyroid clonotypes above 0.001 frequency. Forecasting of ophthalmopathy progression by the model achieved around 71% sensitivity and roughly 75% specificity.

Scientists amplified the TCR beta CDR3 regions from RNA transcripts. In the first round, RT-PCR was carried out with HTBI primers, and a multiplex PCR formed the second round. Using its own MiXCR run on the multiplex PCR reads, TCRdb lists one record per CDR3 protein. The table shows roughly 480,000 distinct CDR3 sequences, with around 15% occurring only once. Donors with ophthalmopathy: moderate-to-severe activity, CAS ≥3, NOSPECS ≥4, duration under 3 months. The source of the PBMCs was 10 ml of fresh peripheral blood. This clonotype was counted at least ten times. Its antigen is undetermined. The germline V gene has CDR1 SGHRS and CDR2 YFSETQ. The CDR3 spans 14 residues. V was trimmed by 0 bases and J by 3 bases, leaving 9 bases between them.

The TCR comes from a woman aged 25 to 39 with Graves' ophthalmopathy. This chain joins TRBV5-1 and TRBJ1-2; D possibly corresponds to TRBD1 (5 bases). Material for sequencing was blood. Here the CDR3 reads CASSLVPGDYGYTF. CDR3 sequence (DNA): TGCGCCAGCAGCTTGGTTCCGGGGGACTATGGCTACACCTTC. Supplemented by reference TRBV5-1 and TRBJ1-2, the full variable domain reads KAGVTQTPRYLIKTRGQQVTLSCSPISGHRSVSWYQQTPGQGLQFLFEYFSETQRNKGNFPGRFSGRQFSNSRSEMNVSTLELGDSALYLCASSLVPGDYGYTFGSGTRLTVV.